The 32 T cell receptor beta chains below were found in one sample sequenced in a study of shared clonotypes between healthy human individuals. Produced via immunoSEQ multiplex PCR; TCRdb's table is partial and in-frame only. The table lists around 1 million clones, approximately 80% of them singletons. Sequencing input: memory CD4+ T cells sorted from blood. Sample subset: CD45RA-negative fraction. Every receptor here comes from a man between 18 and 29 years old in good health.

To note about this clone: The sample contains more than one DNA sequence encoding this CDR3. The chain couples TRBV11-2 to TRBJ2-5; D not certain. The CDR3 sequence is 13 residues long. V lost 1 base, J lost 2 bases, and 5 bases lay in between. Germline V gives CDR1 SGHAT, CDR2 FQNNGV. Here the CDR3 DNA reads TGTGCCAGCAGCTTAGGTGGGCAAGAGACCCAGTACTTC. Protein: CASSLGGQETQYF.

The V and J genes are TRBV5-1 and TRBJ1-5; no firm D call. Trimming pared 0 bases from V and 4 bases from J, leaving 11 bases between. CDR1 SGHRS and CDR2 YFSETQ come from the germline V gene. CDR3 length: 15 amino acids. CDR3 sequence (DNA): TGCGCCAGCAGCTTGGATTTCGGGGAAAATCAGCCCCAGCATTTT. This sequence encodes CASSLDFGENQPQHF.

V is TRBV6-5 and J is TRBJ1-2, with TRBD1 as a possible D gene (6 bases). The CDR3 loop spans 14 amino acids. V gave up 2 bases and J gave up 4 bases, with 11 bases separating them. Germline loops: CDR1 MNHEY, CDR2 SVGAGI. DNA for the CDR3: TGTGCCAGCAGTTACAACGCAGGGGCCTATGGCTACACCTTC. Residues: CASSYNAGAYGYTF.

The V and J genes are TRBV6-1 and TRBJ1-5; no clear D gene. Between the trimmed V and J ends, which lost 6 bases and 10 bases, there was a span of 13 bases. This CDR3 is built from 12 residues. Germline V gene lookup returns CDR1 MNHNS and CDR2 SASEGT. DNA of the CDR3: TGTGCCAGCAGCCCTCAACAGCATCCCCAGCATTTT. Protein product: CASSPQQHPQHF.

The chain recombines TRBV27 with TRBJ2-7; D unclear. With 6 bases removed from V and 2 bases from J, the gap between germline ends came to 17 bases. This CDR3 has 15 amino acids. From germline, CDR1 is MNHEY and CDR2 SMNVEV (reference sequence). DNA for the CDR3: TGTGCCAGCAGCCCCTTAGGCCAATACGCCTACGAGCAGTACTTC. Translating it yields CASSPLGQYAYEQYF.

V is TRBV28 and J is TRBJ1-5, with TRBD1 as a possible D gene (6 bases). Germline assignment: CDR1 MDHEN and CDR2 SYDVKM. This CDR3 contains 15 residues. V was trimmed by 2 bases and J by 8 bases, leaving 16 bases between them. DNA for the CDR3: TGTGCCAGCAGTTTAACAGGGACCGGGGAGAAGCCCCAGCATTTT. Its translation: CASSLTGTGEKPQHF. The whole variable domain, remainder taken from reference TRBV28 and TRBJ1-5, is DVKVTQSSRYLVKRTGEKVFLECVQDMDHENMFWYRQDPGLGLRLIYFSYDVKMKEKGDIPEGYSVSREKKERFSLILESASTNQTSMYLCASSLTGTGEKPQHFGDGTRLSIL.

J is TRBJ2-5 and V is TRBV5-6; a possible D gene is TRBD1 (5 bases). Germline CDR1 is SGHDT and CDR2 is YYEEEE. Trimming stripped 2 bases from V and 2 bases from J, with 10 bases between. The CDR3 covers 14 residues. CDR3: CASSLGAPQETQYF. DNA of the CDR3: TGTGCCAGCAGCTTAGGGGCCCCACAAGAGACCCAGTACTTC.

J is TRBJ1-2 and V is TRBV5-6; no reliable D call. The CDR3 has 12 residues. Trimming stripped 3 bases from V and 4 bases from J, with 7 bases between. Germline V gene lookup returns CDR1 SGHDT and CDR2 YYEEEE. CDR3 residues: CASSSQSYGYTF. The CDR3 DNA follows: TGTGCCAGCAGCTCTCAGTCCTATGGCTACACCTTC.

Worth noting for this clone: The sample contains more than one DNA sequence encoding this CDR3. The chain combines TRBV6-5 with TRBJ1-4; 8 positions agree with TRBD1. V gave up 5 bases and J gave up 5 bases; unmatched junction bases: 4. Germline CDR1 MNHEY, CDR2 SVGAGI. The CDR3 runs 14 residues. The CDR3 DNA reads as TGTGCCAGCAGTCGGACAGGGACGAATGAAAAACTGTTTTTT. Protein product: CASSRTGTNEKLFF.

The chain uses TRBV7-9 and TRBJ2-7; TRBD2 agrees at 9 bases. The V gene end was trimmed by 1 base and the J gene end by 6 bases; junction bases not matched to a gene: 4. The CDR3 has 14 amino acids. Germline V gives CDR1 SEHNR, CDR2 FQNEAQ (reference sequence). The CDR3 reads CASSLEGLAIEQYF. The CDR3 DNA reads TGTGCCAGCAGCTTAGAGGGACTAGCTATCGAGCAGTACTTC. Full variable domain (rest looked up from reference TRBV7-9 and TRBJ2-7): DTGVSQNPRHKITKRGQNVTFRCDPISEHNRLYWYRQTLGQGPEFLTYFQNEAQLEKSRLLSDRFSAERPKGSFSTLEIQRTEQGDSAMYLCASSLEGLAIEQYFGPGTRLTVT.

In this sample, this clone turned up a few times. The chain links TRBV10-3 to TRBJ2-1; a weak D match, TRBD2 (5 bases). Germline V gene sequence: CDR1 ENHRY, CDR2 SYGVKD. CDR3 length: 13 amino acids. Between the trimmed V and J ends, which lost 5 bases and 5 bases, there was a span of 10 bases. CDR3 DNA: TGTGCCATCAGTTATGGACTGGACAATGAGCAGTTCTTC. Protein sequence: CAISYGLDNEQFF.

The rearrangement links TRBV11-2 to TRBJ1-4; 7 positions match TRBD1. The CDR3 extends over 15 amino acids. Germline V gives CDR1 SGHAT, CDR2 FQNNGV. The ends lost 5 bases at V and 4 bases at J; junction bases unmatched: 7. The chain's CDR3 is CASSLQGQSNEKLFF. The CDR3 DNA reads TGTGCCAGCAGCCTACAGGGACAGAGTAATGAAAAACTGTTTTTT.

As regards this clone: With only one base between it and a far larger clone, this is likely a read error. Different DNA sequences within this sample yield the same CDR3. The chain has TRBV5-1 and TRBJ1-1; D is perhaps TRBD1 (6 bases). Per the germline V gene, CDR1 is SGHRS and CDR2 is YFSETQ. The CDR3 extends over 13 amino acids. The V end lost 5 bases, the J end lost 1 base, and 9 bases lay between the germline ends. In nucleotides, the CDR3 is TGCGCCAGCAGTTACAGGGAGAACACTGAAGCTTTCTTT. This sequence encodes CASSYRENTEAFF.

This chain connects TRBV9 to TRBJ1-2; D is perhaps TRBD1 (5 bases). The germline CDR1 and CDR2 sequences are SGDLS and YYNGEE. V shed 0 bases and J shed 10 bases, with 10 bases lying between them. The length of the CDR3 is 12 residues. The CDR3, as DNA: TGTGCCAGCAGCGTAGACAGGAATGACTACACCTTC. Translating it yields CASSVDRNDYTF.

Regarding this clone: Within the sample, other DNA sequences also encode this same CDR3. The chain uses TRBV5-1 and TRBJ1-2; 7 bases align to TRBD1. CDR1 and CDR2 (germline): SGHRS, YFSETQ. The V gene end was trimmed by 3 bases and the J gene end by 4 bases; junction bases not matched to a gene: 6. The CDR3 has 14 residues. The CDR3 DNA follows: TGCGCCAGCAGCTCAACAGGGGAAGGCTATGGCTACACCTTC. Translation: CASSSTGEGYGYTF.

This clone was picked up many times. The gene calls are TRBV28 and TRBJ2-1; tentative D call: TRBD2 (6 bases). The germline V gene encodes CDR1 MDHEN and CDR2 SYDVKM. V gave up 5 bases and J gave up 0 bases, with 11 bases separating them. This CDR3 is 15 amino acids long. CDR3 amino acids: CASSTPTSSYNEQFF. For the CDR3, the DNA is TGTGCCAGCAGTACCCCGACTAGCTCCTACAATGAGCAGTTCTTC.

This chain links TRBV19 with TRBJ1-6, with 9 bases fitting TRBD1. The junction had 7 bases not matched to a gene; V was cut back by 10 bases and J by 6 bases. CDR1 is LNHDA, CDR2 SQIVND, per germline (reference sequence). This CDR3 is 14 amino acids long. The CDR3 coding sequence is TGTGCCACCACTTGGGGACAGGGTAATTCACCCCTCCACTTT. This encodes CATTWGQGNSPLHF.

The chain combines TRBV5-4 with TRBJ1-6; the D is unclear. Between the trimmed V and J ends, which lost 2 bases and 0 bases, there was a span of 12 bases. This CDR3 region has 17 residues. Germline-derived CDR1 and CDR2 are SGHNT and YYREEE (reference sequence). The chain's CDR3 is CASSLMEGRSYNSPLHF. CDR3 coding DNA: TGTGCCAGCAGCTTAATGGAGGGTCGCTCCTATAATTCACCCCTCCACTTT.

This chain uses TRBV5-4 with TRBJ2-5; D possibly corresponds to TRBD1 (5 bases). Trimming cost V 5 bases and J 1 base, with 12 bases left between them. This CDR3 is built from 14 residues. Germline CDR1 is SGHNT and CDR2 is YYREEE (reference sequence). The CDR3, as DNA: TGTGCCAGCAGGAGCGACAGAGCCCAAGAGACCCAGTACTTC. Protein product: CASRSDRAQETQYF.

In regard to this clone: Additional DNA sequences in this sample encode the identical CDR3. The CDR3 region has the DNA TGTGCCAGCAGAGTGGGTTCCTATGGCTACACCTTC. Protein product: CASRVGSYGYTF. The V call is TRBV2, the J call TRBJ1-2; D remains unclear. The V end was cut by 6 bases, the J end by 4 bases, with 9 bases between. The germline gives CDR1 SNHLY, CDR2 FYNNEI. The CDR3 consists of 12 residues.

This clone has just one count. The chain carries TRBV10-3 and TRBJ2-5; D possibly corresponds to TRBD1 (6 bases). V lost 4 bases and J 4 bases, leaving 10 bases between the germline ends. Looked up from germline, CDR1 is ENHRY and CDR2 is SYGVKD. The CDR3 consists of 13 residues. DNA of the CDR3: TGTGCCATCAGTGGGGACACCGGAGAGACCCAGTACTTC. It yields the protein CAISGDTGETQYF.

The rearrangement links TRBV5-4 to TRBJ2-7; 9 positions agree with TRBD1. There are 16 residues in the CDR3. V shed 0 bases, J shed 3 bases, and the junction held 7 bases outside the gene matches. CDR1 is SGHNT and CDR2 is YYREEE in the germline V gene (reference sequence). As DNA, the CDR3 is TGTGCCAGCAGCTTGGCCCGGGGACAGGGAGGCTACGAGCAGTACTTC. Protein: CASSLARGQGGYEQYF. The full variable domain, its missing parts supplied by reference TRBV5-4 and TRBJ2-7, is ETGVTQSPTHLIKTRGQQVTLRCSSQSGHNTVSWYQQALGQGPQFIFQYYREEENGRGNFPPRFSGLQFPNYSSELNVNALELDDSALYLCASSLARGQGGYEQYFGPGTRLTVT.

This clone was observed at least ten times. The CDR3 region is CASSLELNSGRTGELFF. DNA for the CDR3: TGTGCCAGCAGCTTGGAGTTGAACAGCGGGAGAACCGGGGAGCTGTTTTTT. The rearrangement uses TRBV5-4 and TRBJ2-2; 8 bases map to TRBD2. The CDR3 runs to 17 residues. The ends lost 0 bases at V and 5 bases at J; junction bases unmatched: 9. Germline V CDR1 and CDR2: SGHNT, YYREEE (reference sequence). The full variable domain, rest sourced from reference TRBV5-4 and TRBJ2-2, is ETGVTQSPTHLIKTRGQQVTLRCSSQSGHNTVSWYQQALGQGPQFIFQYYREEENGRGNFPPRFSGLQFPNYSSELNVNALELDDSALYLCASSLELNSGRTGELFFGEGSRLTVL.

This clone was picked up a small number of times. This chain uses TRBV28 with TRBJ2-7; D may be TRBD1 or TRBD2 (6 bases each). CDR3 length: 15 amino acids. Germline-derived CDR1 and CDR2 are MDHEN and SYDVKM. Trimming took off 2 bases at V and 2 bases at J, with 13 bases between the two ends. DNA of the CDR3: TGTGCCAGCAGTTTACTAGGGGGGCCCACCTACGAGCAGTACTTC. This translates into CASSLLGGPTYEQYF.

This clone was detected many times. This chain uses TRBV19 with TRBJ1-2; 7 bases line up with TRBD1. CDR1 and CDR2 from the germline V gene are LNHDA and SQIVND (reference sequence). This CDR3 comprises 15 residues. The V and J ends lost 0 bases and 8 bases, in that order; junction bases with no gene match: 9. The CDR3 sequence: CASSIEPTGRRGYTF. Written as DNA, the CDR3 is TGTGCCAGTAGTATAGAGCCGACAGGGAGGCGCGGCTACACCTTC.

The genes are TRBV5-6 and TRBJ2-1; D not certain. Germline CDR1 is SGHDT and CDR2 is YYEEEE. This CDR3 is 14 amino acids long. Trimming pared 4 bases from V and 6 bases from J, leaving 14 bases between. The CDR3 DNA reads as TGTGCCAGCAGCCTTGGGATAGAGACCAATGAGCAGTTCTTC. Protein sequence: CASSLGIETNEQFF.

This chain uses TRBV2 with TRBJ1-1; 7 bases match TRBD1. Unmatched junction bases numbered 19, after V lost 3 bases and J lost 6 bases. Germline CDR1 reads SNHLY; CDR2 reads FYNNEI. This CDR3 region has 18 residues. Here the CDR3 DNA reads TGTGCCAGCAGTGAGTTCCCTTCAGGCCCGGGACAGAGCGCTGAAGCTTTCTTT. Its translation is CASSEFPSGPGQSAEAFF.

This clone occurred a few times. The chain links TRBV7-9 to TRBJ1-4; D possibly corresponds to TRBD1 (6 bases). The CDR3 runs to 15 residues. Trimming pared 5 bases from V and 4 bases from J, leaving 14 bases between. Germline values: CDR1 SEHNR, CDR2 FQNEAQ (reference sequence). As DNA, the CDR3 is TGTGCCAGCAGCCAGAGGGGGACTGATAATGAAAAACTGTTTTTT. Amino acid sequence: CASSQRGTDNEKLFF.

This clone has a single count. The J gene is TRBJ2-1, the V gene TRBV5-4; 7 bases agree with TRBD2. The CDR3 sequence is 15 residues long. Germline V gives CDR1 SGHNT, CDR2 YYREEE (reference sequence). V lost 4 bases, J lost 3 bases, and 7 bases stayed unmatched. DNA for the CDR3: TGTGCCAGCAGCCCGGGAGGCCAGGTCTACAATGAGCAGTTCTTC. It codes for CASSPGGQVYNEQFF.

This chain links TRBV5-1 with TRBJ2-1; D possibly matches TRBD1 or TRBD2 (5 bases each). Between the trimmed V and J ends, which lost 4 bases and 4 bases, there was a span of 9 bases. Per the germline V gene, CDR1 is SGHRS and CDR2 is YFSETQ. This CDR3 is 13 amino acids long. The CDR3 region has the DNA TGCGCCAGCAGCAGGGACCTATACAATGAGCAGTTCTTC. This translates into CASSRDLYNEQFF.

The chain carries TRBV5-5 and TRBJ2-7; a weak D match, TRBD1 (6 bases). Trimming cost V 3 bases and J 5 bases, with 9 bases left between them. From germline, CDR1 is SGHKS and CDR2 YYEKEE (reference sequence). This CDR3 spans 12 amino acids. The CDR3 nucleotides read TGTGCCAGCAGCTGGGGGCCCAACGAGCAGTACTTC. Amino acids: CASSWGPNEQYF.

V gene TRBV6-6 combines with J gene TRBJ2-7; weak D call: TRBD2 (5 bases). V shed 8 bases and J shed 3 bases, with 17 bases lying between them. Germline CDR1 and CDR2: MNHNY and SVGAGI (reference sequence). The CDR3 totals 14 residues. The DNA of the CDR3 is TGTGCCAGCTCCCCGGGAACCTGGGGCTACGAGCAGTACTTC. This encodes CASSPGTWGYEQYF.